A single sample is the source of the 9 T cell receptor beta chains below, sequenced in a study of T cell clones after liver transplantation. Repertoires were generated with immunoSEQ multiplex PCR, while TCRdb's copy carries only in-frame clones and drops some. The table lists 70,000 to 95,000 clones, approximately 82% of them singletons. Sequenced material: CD4+ T cells from blood, taken at the 22-month timepoint. Receptors were obtained from a human patient who received a liver transplant. These T cells may partly come from the graft donor.

This rearrangement joins TRBV14 to TRBJ2-1; 8 bases match TRBD1. Unmatched junction bases numbered 10, after V lost 4 bases and J lost 5 bases. The germline gives CDR1 SGHDN, CDR2 FVKESK. The CDR3 extends over 16 amino acids. This chain's CDR3 is CASSLNRDRHDNEQFF. The CDR3 DNA sequence: TGTGCCAGCAGCCTTAACCGGGACAGGCACGACAATGAGCAGTTCTTC.

This clone was detected a few times. The chain employs TRBV19 and TRBJ2-5; TRBD2 agrees at 7 bases. Germline CDR1 reads LNHDA; CDR2 reads SQIVND (reference sequence). V dropped 2 bases and J dropped 4; count of bases not matched to a gene: 4. The CDR3 has 14 amino acids. The CDR3 loop is CASSIRPGGETQYF. The CDR3 DNA reads as TGTGCCAGTAGTATACGACCGGGGGGAGAGACCCAGTACTTC.

This clone was counted only a few times. The chain links TRBV14 to TRBJ1-5; the D gene is possibly TRBD1 (6 bases). Looked up from germline, CDR1 is SGHDN and CDR2 is FVKESK. Trimming cost V 4 bases and J 4 bases, with 8 bases left between them. The CDR3 runs 13 residues. The CDR3 loop reads CASSRTVNQPQHF. CDR3 coding DNA: TGTGCCAGCAGCCGGACAGTAAATCAGCCCCAGCATTTT.

This chain uses TRBV27 with TRBJ1-4; the D is unclear. V lost 8 bases to trimming and J lost 4 bases, with 11 bases between them. Germline CDR1 is MNHEY and CDR2 is SMNVEV (reference sequence). This CDR3 is built from 13 residues. The CDR3 loop is CASLTMLNEKLFF. For the CDR3, the DNA is TGTGCCAGCCTCACGATGCTTAATGAAAAACTGTTTTTT.

This clone has just a few counts. The V and J genes are TRBV4-1 and TRBJ1-3, with unresolved D. V lost 6 bases to trimming and J lost 8 bases, with 14 bases between them. Germline lookup yields CDR1 MGHRA and CDR2 YSYEKL. The CDR3 spans 13 residues. DNA of the CDR3: TGCGCCAGCAGTCAACAACGTCGGGACACCATATATTTT. Protein sequence: CASSQQRRDTIYF.

This rearrangement joins TRBV6-5 to TRBJ2-2; D is unresolved. Germline V gene data show CDR1 as MNHEY and CDR2 as SVGAGI. Trimming removed 4 bases at V and 1 base at J, with 7 bases between. The CDR3 extends over 14 amino acids. The CDR3 sequence is CASSSSGNTGELFF. Written as DNA, the CDR3 is TGTGCCAGCAGTTCCTCAGGGAACACCGGGGAGCTGTTTTTT.

Concerning this clone: At one end, the junction sequence differs from germline, possibly due to a read error. This sequence joins TRBV9 and TRBJ1-1, with 7 bases aligning to TRBD1. The germline V gene has CDR1 SGDLS and CDR2 YYNGEE. The CDR3 spans 12 residues. CDR3 in amino acids: CASSVDRGSLLF. The DNA of the CDR3 is TGTGCCAGCAGCGTAGACAGGGGCTCTCTCCTCTTT. Based on the CDR3 plus reference TRBV9 and TRBJ1-1, the full variable domain is DSGVTQTPKHLITATGQRVTLRCSPRSGDLSVYWYQQSLDQGLQFLIQYYNGEERAKGNILERFSAQQFPDLHSELNLSSLELGDSALYFCASSVDRGSLLFGQGTRLTVV.

The chain couples TRBV27 to TRBJ2-5, with TRBD2 matching over 7 bases. V was pared by 5 bases and J by 1 base, with 10 bases of the junction left unmatched. Germline-derived CDR1 and CDR2 are MNHEY and SMNVEV (reference sequence). The CDR3 is 16 residues long. This CDR3 reads CASSVIGSGFQETQYF. For the CDR3, the DNA is TGTGCCAGCAGTGTAATAGGTAGCGGGTTCCAAGAGACCCAGTACTTC.

This clone was picked up a small number of times. The gene calls are TRBV1 and TRBJ2-3. TRBV1 is deemed a pseudogene. The CDR3 contains 15 residues. The CDR3 protein is CTSSRTGLSTDTQYF. The CDR3 nucleotides are TGCACCAGCAGCCGGACGGGTTTGAGCACAGATACGCAGTATTTT.